This TCR beta chain was sequenced for a study of monozygotic twins with inflammatory bowel disease. The CDR3 is made up of 18 amino acids. Germline V gene lookup returns CDR1 SGHAT and CDR2 FQDESV (reference sequence). Used for each TCR library was 3500 ng of total RNA. Nested amplification of TCRalpha and TCRbeta cDNA involved two PCRs of 16 and 9 cycles. TCRdb reprocessed the 5' RACE reads, keeping one entry per CDR3 protein, no DNA. The data show about 300,000 distinct CDR3 sequences, and the top ten clones hold roughly 5.8%. V gene TRBV11-1 combines with J gene TRBJ1-4; TCRdb proposes TRBD1, but this gene call is untestable without DNA. Sequencing used blood. This receptor was taken from a human donor with ulcerative colitis or Crohn's disease, or a healthy co-twin of an affected twin (not recorded which). The CDR3 reads CASSGRTGILATNEKLFF.